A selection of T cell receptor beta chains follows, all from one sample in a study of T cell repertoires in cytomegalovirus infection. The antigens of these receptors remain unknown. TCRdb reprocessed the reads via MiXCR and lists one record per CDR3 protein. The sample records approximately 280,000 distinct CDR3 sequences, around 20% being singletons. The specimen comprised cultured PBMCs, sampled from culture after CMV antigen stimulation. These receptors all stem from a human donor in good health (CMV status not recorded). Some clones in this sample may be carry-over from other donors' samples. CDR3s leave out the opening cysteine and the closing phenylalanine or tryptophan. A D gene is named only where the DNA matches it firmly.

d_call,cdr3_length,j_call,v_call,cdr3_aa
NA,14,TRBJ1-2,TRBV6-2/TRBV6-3,ASSSTVDSLGYGYT
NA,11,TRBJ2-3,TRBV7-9,ASSSENTDTQY
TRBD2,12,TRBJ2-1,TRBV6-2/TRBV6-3,ASIGLAVNNEQF
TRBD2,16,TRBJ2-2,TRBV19,ASTSQKVAGGEAGELF
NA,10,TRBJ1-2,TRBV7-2,ASSPDNYGYT
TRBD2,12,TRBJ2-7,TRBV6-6,ASSPQREVYEQY
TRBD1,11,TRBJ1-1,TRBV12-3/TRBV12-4,ASSLPQGARAF
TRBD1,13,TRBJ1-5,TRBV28,ASSKGQVGNQPQH
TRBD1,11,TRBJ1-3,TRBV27,ASRGTAERTIY
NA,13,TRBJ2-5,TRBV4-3,ASSQDGTPQETQY
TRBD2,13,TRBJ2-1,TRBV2,ASSLGLAGSNEQF
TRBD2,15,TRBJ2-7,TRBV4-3,ASSQGLAELAILKQY
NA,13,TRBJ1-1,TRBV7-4,ASSLPKGMNTEAF
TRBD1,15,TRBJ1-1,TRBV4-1,ASSQPYRTGGSTEAF
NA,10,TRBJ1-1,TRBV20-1,SPRDGLAEAF
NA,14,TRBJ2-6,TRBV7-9,ASSPSYRRGANVLT
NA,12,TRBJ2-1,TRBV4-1,ASSRTLEGHEQF
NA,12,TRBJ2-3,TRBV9,ASSVSGFTDTQY
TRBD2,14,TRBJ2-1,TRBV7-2,ASSLVGAGNYNEQF
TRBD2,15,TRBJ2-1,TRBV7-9,ASSLSKAGGPSDEQF
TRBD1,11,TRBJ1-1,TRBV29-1,SGDRDSGTEAF
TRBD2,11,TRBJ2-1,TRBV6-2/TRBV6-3,ASTLAGVHEQF
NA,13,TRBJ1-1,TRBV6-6,ASRKAQGPNTEAF
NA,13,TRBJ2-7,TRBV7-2,ASSLVSSDPYEQY
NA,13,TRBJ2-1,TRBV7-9,ASSFGLAMVDEQF
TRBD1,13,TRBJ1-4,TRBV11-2,ASSLTDRDHEKLF
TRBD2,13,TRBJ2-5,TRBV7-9,ASSSRAGGAETQY
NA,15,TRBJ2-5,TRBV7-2,ASSLVSALAFQETQY
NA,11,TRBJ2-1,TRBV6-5,ASSYGRYNEQF
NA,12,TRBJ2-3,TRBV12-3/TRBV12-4,ASSFARGGDTQY
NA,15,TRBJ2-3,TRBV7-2,ASSLEPPGLATDTQY
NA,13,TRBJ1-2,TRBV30,AWSVWGAQVDGYT
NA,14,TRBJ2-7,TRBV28,ASSSPGAGSSYEQY
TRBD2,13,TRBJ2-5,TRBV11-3,ASSRGTTYQETQY
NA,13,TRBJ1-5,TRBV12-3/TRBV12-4,ASSNWRGSNQPQH
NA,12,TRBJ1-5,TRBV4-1,ASSQIQAGQPQH
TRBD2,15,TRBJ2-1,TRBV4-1,ASTPGLAGGLLVEQF
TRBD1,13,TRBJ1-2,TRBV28,ASSLGTALNYGYT
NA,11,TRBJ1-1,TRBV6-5,ASSRDVDTEAF
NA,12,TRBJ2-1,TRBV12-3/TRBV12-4,TSSLVAANNEQF
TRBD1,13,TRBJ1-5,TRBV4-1,ASSLRDSYSQPQH
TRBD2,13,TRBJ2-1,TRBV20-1,SARDRSGSVNEQF
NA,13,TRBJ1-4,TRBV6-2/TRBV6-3,ASTPSTSGGQKLF
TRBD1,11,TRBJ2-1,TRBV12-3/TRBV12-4,ASTRDRGNEQF
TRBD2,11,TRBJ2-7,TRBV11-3,ASSSGLSYEQY
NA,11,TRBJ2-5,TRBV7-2,ASKGGAEETQY
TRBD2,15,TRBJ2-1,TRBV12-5,ASGLVLSREGPSEQF
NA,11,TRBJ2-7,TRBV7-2,ASSPPTVYEQY
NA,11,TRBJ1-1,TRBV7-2,ASRRDVNTEAF
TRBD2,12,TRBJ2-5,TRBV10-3,AISVAGLQETQY
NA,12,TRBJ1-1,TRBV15,ATSREGQNTEAF
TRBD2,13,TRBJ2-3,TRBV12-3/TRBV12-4,ASSPLAGPTDTQY
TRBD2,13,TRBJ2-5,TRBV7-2,ASRQTVASGGTQY